This entry concerns a single T cell receptor (beta chain). It lacks a known antigen. Per-nucleotide qualities are absent, and no much larger clonotype sits a single base away. This sample stems from a study of neurological immune-mediated disorders (dated by TCRdb to about 2019). Some background on the complete study: The study compared peripheral blood TCR-beta repertoires of HTLV-I-associated myelopathy (HAM/TSP) patients, multiple sclerosis patients and healthy controls using UMI-based sequencing. Longitudinal samples, technical triplicates and paired sorted CD4+ and CD8+ T-cell subsets, alongside PBMC samples, were included among the 106 TCR-beta libraries. Longitudinal HAM/TSP and healthy donors were sampled at 3 time-points each (about 3-40 month intervals). Of the 65 to 70 subjects in the cohort, about 14 were HAM/TSP patients, approximately 35 were multiple sclerosis patients, and around 20 were healthy controls. Results and caveats for the whole study, not just this receptor: TCR clonal expansion was greatest in HAM/TSP patients and smallest in MS patients, who ranked below even healthy controls. No identical CDR3 amino acid sequences were shared among expanded clones across subjects, suggesting private TCR-beta repertoires in all groups.

The time point tag for this specimen amounts to: longitudinal time-point 2. Libraries from unsorted PBMCs were made from 2 million PBMCs kept in RNAlater at -80 degrees C until RNA extraction. Peripheral blood underwent Ficoll-Hypaque density gradient centrifugation to isolate PBMCs, which were then cryopreserved in liquid nitrogen. cDNA was synthesized by template-switch 5'RACE using a primer with a 10-nucleotide random unique molecular identifier that tagged each TCR transcript. Every sequencing run covered 15-18 subjects and yielded more than 180 million TCR-beta sequences. Total RNA was extracted with the RNeasy kit. TCR-beta VDJ regions were amplified with primers for the TCR constant region and the 5'RACE anchor, using the KAPA Real-time Library Amplification kit. Sample indexes and Illumina adaptors were added in a first PCR, and a second PCR then increased library yield. After purification with Ampure beads, the TCR product of roughly 650 bp was size-selected on a 2% E-gel SizeSelection system. Library quality was checked on a Bioanalyzer, concentration was measured with Qubit, and libraries were quantified with the Kapa Library Quantification kit before pooling. An Illumina HiSeq 2500 sequenced the libraries paired-end 2 x 150 bp. To increase sequence diversity, roughly 24-30% phiX was spiked into each library pool. The source study handled its data this way. The UMI-based MiGEC pipeline processed quality-filtered reads and removed over 75% of raw TCR sequences during error correction. IMGT germline references were used for alignment of VDJ genes, and clonotypes were defined by a unique CDR3 amino acid sequence together with V-J genes. Clonal expansion, Shannon diversity and CDR3 relatedness (CalcPairwiseDistances, ClusterSamples) were evaluated with VDJtools, and phylogenetic trees were built with CLCbio workbench. Using coefficient-of-variation modelling across technical triplicates, the study counted a clone as expanded if it had at least 8 unique UMIs. In TCRdb, the public reads were trimmed at Q25 with fastp and aligned with MiXCR, with productive beta chains retained. Here each entry gathers all rows of one CDR3 protein and keeps the most common genes and DNA. These V and J calls originate from TCRdb's pipeline instead of the authors' own analysis. The sample yields tens of thousands of distinct CDR3 sequences; about 12% were counted once. The ten largest clones add up to around 5.3% of the sample.

This clonotype was sampled from a female donor with HTLV-1-associated myelopathy (HAM/TSP). Sequencing was done on a sample of PBMCs.

The CDR3 region: CASSYSDSGNTIYF. The DNA reads as follows: TGTGCCAGCAGTTACTCGGACTCTGGAAACACCATATATTTT. In this chain, TRBV6-5 is recombined with TRBJ1-3; the D gene cannot be named for sure. V loses 0 bases of germline sequence and J loses 0 bases, and the interval between the two ends is 3 bases. The CDR3 covers 14 residues, taking in both the cysteine and the phenylalanine. The sequence is cut down to CDR3 DNA, 42 bases in frame from base 1. CDR1 and CDR2 are drawn from the germline V gene: MNHEY, SVGAGI.